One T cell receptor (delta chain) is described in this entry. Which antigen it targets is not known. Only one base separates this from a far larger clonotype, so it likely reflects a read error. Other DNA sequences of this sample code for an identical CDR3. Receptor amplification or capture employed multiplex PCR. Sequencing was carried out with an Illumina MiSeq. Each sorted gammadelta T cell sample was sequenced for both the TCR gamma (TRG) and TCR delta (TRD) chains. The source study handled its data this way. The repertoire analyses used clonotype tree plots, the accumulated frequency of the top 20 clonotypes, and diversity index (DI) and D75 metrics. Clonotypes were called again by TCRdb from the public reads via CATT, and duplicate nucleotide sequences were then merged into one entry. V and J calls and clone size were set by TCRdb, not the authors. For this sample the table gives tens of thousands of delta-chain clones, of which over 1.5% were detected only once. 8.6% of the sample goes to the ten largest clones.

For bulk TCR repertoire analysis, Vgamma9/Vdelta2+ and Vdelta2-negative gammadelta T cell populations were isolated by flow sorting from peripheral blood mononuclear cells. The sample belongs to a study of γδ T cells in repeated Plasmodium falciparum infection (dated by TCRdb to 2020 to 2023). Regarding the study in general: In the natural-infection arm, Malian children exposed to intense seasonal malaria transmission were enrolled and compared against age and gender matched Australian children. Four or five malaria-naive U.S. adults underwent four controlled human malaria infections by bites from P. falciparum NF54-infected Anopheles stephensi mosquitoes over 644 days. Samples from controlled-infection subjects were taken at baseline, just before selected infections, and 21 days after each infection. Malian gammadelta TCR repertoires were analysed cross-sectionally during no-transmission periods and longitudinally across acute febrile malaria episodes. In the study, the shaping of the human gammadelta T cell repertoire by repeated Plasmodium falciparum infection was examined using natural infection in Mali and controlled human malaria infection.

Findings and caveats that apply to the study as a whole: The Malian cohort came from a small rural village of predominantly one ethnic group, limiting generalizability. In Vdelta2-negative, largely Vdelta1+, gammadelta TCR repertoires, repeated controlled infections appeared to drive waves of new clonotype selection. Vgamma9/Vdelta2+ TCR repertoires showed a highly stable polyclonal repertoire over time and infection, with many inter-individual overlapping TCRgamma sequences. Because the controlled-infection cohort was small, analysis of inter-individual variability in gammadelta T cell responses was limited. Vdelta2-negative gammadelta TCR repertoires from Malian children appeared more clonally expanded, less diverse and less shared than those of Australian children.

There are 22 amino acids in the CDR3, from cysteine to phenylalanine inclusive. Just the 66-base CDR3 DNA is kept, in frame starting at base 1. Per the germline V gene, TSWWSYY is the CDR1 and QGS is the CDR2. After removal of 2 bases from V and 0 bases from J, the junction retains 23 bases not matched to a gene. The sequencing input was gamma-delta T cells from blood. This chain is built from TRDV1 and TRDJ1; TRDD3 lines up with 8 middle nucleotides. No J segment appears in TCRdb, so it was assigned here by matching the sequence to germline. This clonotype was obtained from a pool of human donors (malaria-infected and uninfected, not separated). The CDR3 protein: CALGELAFYWGLGVSNTDKLIF. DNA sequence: TGTGCTCTTGGGGAATTAGCTTTCTACTGGGGACTGGGGGTCTCTAACACCGATAAACTCATCTTT.